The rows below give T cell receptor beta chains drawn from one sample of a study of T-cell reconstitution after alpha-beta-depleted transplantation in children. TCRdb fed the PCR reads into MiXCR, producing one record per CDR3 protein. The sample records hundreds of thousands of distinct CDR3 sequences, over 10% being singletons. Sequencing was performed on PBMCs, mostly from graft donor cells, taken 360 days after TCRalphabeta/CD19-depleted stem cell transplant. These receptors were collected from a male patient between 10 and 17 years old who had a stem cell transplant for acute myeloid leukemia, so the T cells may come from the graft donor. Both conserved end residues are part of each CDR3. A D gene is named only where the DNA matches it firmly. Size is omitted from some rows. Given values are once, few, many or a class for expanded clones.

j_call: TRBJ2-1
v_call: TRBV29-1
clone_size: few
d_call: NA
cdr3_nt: TGCAGCGTTGAAACGGGGAGCAATGAGCAGTTCTTC
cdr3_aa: CSVETGSNEQFF

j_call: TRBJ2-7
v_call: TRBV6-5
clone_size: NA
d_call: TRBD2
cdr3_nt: TGTGCCAGCAGTTACGGCGTACAGGTAGCGGGAGCCATAAGGGAGCAGTACTTC
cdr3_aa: CASSYGVQVAGAIREQYF

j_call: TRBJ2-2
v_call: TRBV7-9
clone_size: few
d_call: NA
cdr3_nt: TGTGCCAGCAGCTCCTTAGCGGAGGGGCTGTTTTTT
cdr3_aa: CASSSLAEGLFF

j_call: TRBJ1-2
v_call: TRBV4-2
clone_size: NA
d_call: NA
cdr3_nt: TGTGCCAGCAGCCCTGGGCTACAGGGCGGTTATGGCTACACCTTC
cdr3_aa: CASSPGLQGGYGYTF

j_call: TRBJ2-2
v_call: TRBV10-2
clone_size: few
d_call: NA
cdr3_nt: TGCGCCAGCGAGGGGATCGGGGAGCTGTTTTTT
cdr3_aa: CASEGIGELFF

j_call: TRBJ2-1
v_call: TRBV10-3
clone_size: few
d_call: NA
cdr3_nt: TGTGCCATCGCGGGACAGAAGAGCTCCTACAATGAGCAGTTCTTC
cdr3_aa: CAIAGQKSSYNEQFF

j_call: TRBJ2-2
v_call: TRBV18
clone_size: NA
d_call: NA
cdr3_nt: TGTGCCAGCTCACAGACTCCGGGACTTAACACCGGGGAGCTGTTTTTT
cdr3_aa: CASSQTPGLNTGELFF

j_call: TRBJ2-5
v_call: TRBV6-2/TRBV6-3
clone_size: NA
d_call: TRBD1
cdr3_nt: TGTGCCAGCCTCGACAGGGGCTTCATTAAAGAGACCCAGTACTTC
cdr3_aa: CASLDRGFIKETQYF

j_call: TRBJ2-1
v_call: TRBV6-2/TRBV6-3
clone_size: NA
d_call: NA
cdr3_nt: TGTGCCAGCAGTTACTCGATACAGCCAAACTACAATGAGCAGTTCTTC
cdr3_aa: CASSYSIQPNYNEQFF

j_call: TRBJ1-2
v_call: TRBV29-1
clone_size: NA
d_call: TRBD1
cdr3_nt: TGCAGCGTTGCCCCCCGACAGGGGAACGGCTACACCTTC
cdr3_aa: CSVAPRQGNGYTF

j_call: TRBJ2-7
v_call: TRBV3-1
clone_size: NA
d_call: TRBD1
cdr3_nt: TGTGCCAGCAGCCAGGACGGGACAGGGTTAAACGAGCAGTACTTC
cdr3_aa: CASSQDGTGLNEQYF

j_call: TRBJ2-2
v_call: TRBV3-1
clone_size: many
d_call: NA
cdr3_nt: TGTGCCAGCAGTCGGTCGAACACCGGGGAGCTGTTTTTT
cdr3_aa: CASSRSNTGELFF

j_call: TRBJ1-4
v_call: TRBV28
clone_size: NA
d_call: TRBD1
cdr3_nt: TGTGCCAGCAGTCAGGGGGGGCTCCCAACTAATGAAAAACTGTTTTTT
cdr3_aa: CASSQGGLPTNEKLFF

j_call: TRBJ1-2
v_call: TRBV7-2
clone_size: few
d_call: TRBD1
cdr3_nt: TGTGCCAGCAGCTTAACAGGGGGCAACTATGGCTACACCTTC
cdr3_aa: CASSLTGGNYGYTF

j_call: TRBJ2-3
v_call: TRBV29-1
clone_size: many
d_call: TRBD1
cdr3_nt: TGCAGCAAAGGGGACAGAATCACAGATACGCAGTATTTT
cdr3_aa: CSKGDRITDTQYF

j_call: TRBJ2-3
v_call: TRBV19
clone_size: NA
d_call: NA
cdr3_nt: TGTGCCAGTAGCCCTAGCGTCGGCACAGATACGCAGTATTTT
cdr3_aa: CASSPSVGTDTQYF

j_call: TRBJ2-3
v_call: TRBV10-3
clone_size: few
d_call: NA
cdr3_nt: TGTGCCATCAGTGAGTCTAATGAACGAGATACGCAGTATTTT
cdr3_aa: CAISESNERDTQYF

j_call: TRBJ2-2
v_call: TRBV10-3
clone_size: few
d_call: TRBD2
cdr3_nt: TGTGCCATCACCTCCCTGGCGGGAGCCACCGGGGAGCTGTTTTTT
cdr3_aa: CAITSLAGATGELFF

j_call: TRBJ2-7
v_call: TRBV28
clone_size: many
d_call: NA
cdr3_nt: TGTGCCAGCAGTTACGAGCAGTACTTC
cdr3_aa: CASSYEQYF

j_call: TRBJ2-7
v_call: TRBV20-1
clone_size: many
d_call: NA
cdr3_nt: TGCAGTGCTAGGTCTAGCGTGGTCTACGAGCAGTACTTC
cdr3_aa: CSARSSVVYEQYF

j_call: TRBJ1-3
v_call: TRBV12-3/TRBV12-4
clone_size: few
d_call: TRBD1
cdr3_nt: TGTGCCAGCAGTCTTCGGGACAGCTTATCTGGAAACACCATATATTTT
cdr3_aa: CASSLRDSLSGNTIYF

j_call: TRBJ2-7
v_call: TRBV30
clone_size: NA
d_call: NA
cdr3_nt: TGTGCCTGGAGTCGAGGAGAGGAGTTCGACGAGCAGTACTTC
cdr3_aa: CAWSRGEEFDEQYF

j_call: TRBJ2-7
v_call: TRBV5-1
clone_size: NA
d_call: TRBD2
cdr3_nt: TGCGCCAGCAGCCTCCGGACTAGCGGAGTCTCCTACGAGCAGTACTTC
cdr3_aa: CASSLRTSGVSYEQYF

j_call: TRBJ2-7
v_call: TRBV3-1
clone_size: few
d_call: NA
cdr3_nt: TGTGCCAGCAGCCAAGATCCGAGGAGCTCCTACGAGCAGTACTTC
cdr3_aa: CASSQDPRSSYEQYF

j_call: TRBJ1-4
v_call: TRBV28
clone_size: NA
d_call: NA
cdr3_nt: TGTGCCAGCAGGGGCCAGGGGAAGCGTGAAAAACTGTTTTTT
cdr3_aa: CASRGQGKREKLFF

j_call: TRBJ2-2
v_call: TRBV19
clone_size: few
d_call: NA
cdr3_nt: TGTGCCAGTAGTGCCGGGGAGCTGTTTTTT
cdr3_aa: CASSAGELFF

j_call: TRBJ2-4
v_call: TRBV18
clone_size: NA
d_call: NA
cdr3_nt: TGTGCCAGCTCACCTGAGGGGCGCCTAGCCAAAAACATTCAGTACTTC
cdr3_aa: CASSPEGRLAKNIQYF

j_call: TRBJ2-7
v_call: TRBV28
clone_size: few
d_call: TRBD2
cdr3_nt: TGTGCCAGCAGTTTAACCCTGCGACTAGCGGGAGAGGCCTCCTACGAGCAGTACTTC
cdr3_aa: CASSLTLRLAGEASYEQYF

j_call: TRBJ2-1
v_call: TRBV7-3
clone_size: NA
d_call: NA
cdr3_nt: TGTGCCAGCAGCTTAGGGGAAGAGCAGTTCTTC
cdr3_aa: CASSLGEEQFF

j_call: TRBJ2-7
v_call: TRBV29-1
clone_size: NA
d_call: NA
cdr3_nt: TGCAGCGTTGAAGGGGGGGGGCCCTACGAGCAGTACTTC
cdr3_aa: CSVEGGGPYEQYF

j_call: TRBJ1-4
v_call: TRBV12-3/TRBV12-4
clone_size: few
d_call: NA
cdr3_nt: TGTGCCAGCAGTTCCCTTTTGCAGGGGTCTAATGAAAAACTGTTTTTT
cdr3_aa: CASSSLLQGSNEKLFF

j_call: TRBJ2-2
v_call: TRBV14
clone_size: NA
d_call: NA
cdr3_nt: TGTGCCAGCAGCCCGACTCGAGATTGGACCACCGGGGAGCTGTTTTTT
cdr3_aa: CASSPTRDWTTGELFF

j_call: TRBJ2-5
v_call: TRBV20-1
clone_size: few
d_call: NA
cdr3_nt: TGCAGTGCTAGCGATCAACTCGGGACGGAGACCCAGTACTTC
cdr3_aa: CSASDQLGTETQYF

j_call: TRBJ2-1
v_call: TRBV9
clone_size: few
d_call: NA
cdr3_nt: TGTGCCAGCAGCGAGGCTGCCCCAGGACACCCCGACTACAATGAGCAGTTCTTC
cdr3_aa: CASSEAAPGHPDYNEQFF